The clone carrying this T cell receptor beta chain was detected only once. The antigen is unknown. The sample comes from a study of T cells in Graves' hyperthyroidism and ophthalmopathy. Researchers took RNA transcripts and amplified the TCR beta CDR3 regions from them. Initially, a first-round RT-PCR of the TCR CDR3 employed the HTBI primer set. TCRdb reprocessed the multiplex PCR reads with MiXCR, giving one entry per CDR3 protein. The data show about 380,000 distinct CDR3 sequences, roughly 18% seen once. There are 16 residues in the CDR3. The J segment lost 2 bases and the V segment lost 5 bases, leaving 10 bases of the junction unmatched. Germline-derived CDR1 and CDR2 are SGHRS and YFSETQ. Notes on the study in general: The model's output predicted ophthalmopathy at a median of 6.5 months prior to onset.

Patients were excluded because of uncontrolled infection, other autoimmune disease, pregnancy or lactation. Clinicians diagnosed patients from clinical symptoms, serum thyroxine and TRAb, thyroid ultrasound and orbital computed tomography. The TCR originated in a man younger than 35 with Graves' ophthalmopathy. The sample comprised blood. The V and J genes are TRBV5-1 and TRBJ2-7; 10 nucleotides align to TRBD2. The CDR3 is CASRYSPGTSAYEQYF. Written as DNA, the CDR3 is TGCGCCAGCAGATACAGTCCCGGGACTAGCGCCTACGAGCAGTACTTC.